This paragraph covers one T cell receptor beta chain sequence. These data originate in a study of OX40 agonist ivuxolimab in advanced cancers. Sequencing used immunoSEQ multiplex PCR; TCRdb keeps in-frame clones, though not all of them. This table holds more than 25,000 clones, 85% found once. Germline V gene sequence: CDR1 MNHEY, CDR2 SMNVEV (reference sequence). V shed 0 bases and J shed 2 bases, with 2 bases lying between them. CDR3 size: 13 residues. The clonotype originates from an adult with an advanced solid tumor such as melanoma, head and neck, liver or kidney cancer. This material consisted of CD4+ or CD8+ T cells sorted from blood, taken in a trial of the OX40 agonist ivuxolimab. This chain joins TRBV27 and TRBJ2-1; D not resolved. The DNA for the CDR3 is TGTGCCAGCAGTTTATCGACCTACAATGAGCAGTTCTTC. Translating it yields CASSLSTYNEQFF.